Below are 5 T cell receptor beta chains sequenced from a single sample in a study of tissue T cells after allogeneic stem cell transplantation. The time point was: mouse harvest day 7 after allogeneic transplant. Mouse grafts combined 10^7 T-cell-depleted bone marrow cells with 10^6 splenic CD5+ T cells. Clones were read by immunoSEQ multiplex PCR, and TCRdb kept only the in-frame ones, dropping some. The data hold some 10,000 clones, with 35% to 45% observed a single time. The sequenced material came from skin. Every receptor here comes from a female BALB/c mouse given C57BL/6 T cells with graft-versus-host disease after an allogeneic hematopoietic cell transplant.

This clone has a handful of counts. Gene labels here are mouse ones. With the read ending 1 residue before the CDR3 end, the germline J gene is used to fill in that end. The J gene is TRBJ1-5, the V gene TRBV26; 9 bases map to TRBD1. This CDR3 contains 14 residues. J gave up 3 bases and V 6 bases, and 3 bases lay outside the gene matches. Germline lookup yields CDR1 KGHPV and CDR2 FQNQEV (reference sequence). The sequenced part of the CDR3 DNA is TGTGCCAGCAGCCGGGACAGGGCCAACCAGGCTCCGCTT. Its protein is CASSRDRANQAPL. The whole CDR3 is CASSRDRANQAPLF.

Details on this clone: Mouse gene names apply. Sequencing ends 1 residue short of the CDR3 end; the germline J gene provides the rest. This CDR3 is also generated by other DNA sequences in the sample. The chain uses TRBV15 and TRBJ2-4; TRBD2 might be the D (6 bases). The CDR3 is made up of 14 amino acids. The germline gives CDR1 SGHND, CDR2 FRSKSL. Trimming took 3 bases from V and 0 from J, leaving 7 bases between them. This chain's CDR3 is CASSLGGSQNTLYF. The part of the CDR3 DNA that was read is TGTGCCAGCAGTTTGGGGGGTAGTCAAAACACCTTGTAC.

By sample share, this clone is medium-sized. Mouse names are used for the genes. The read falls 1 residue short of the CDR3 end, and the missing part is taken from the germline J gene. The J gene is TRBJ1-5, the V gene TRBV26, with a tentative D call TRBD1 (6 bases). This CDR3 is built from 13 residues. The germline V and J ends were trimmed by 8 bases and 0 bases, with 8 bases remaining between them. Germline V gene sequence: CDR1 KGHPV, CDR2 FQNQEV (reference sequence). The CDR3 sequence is CASRGGNNQAPLF. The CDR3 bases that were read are TGTGCCAGCCGAGGGGGTAACAACCAGGCTCCGCTT.

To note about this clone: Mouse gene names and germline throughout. The CDR3 here is CASSLAPGSPYEQYF. The CDR3 bases that were read are TGTGCCAGCAGCTTAGCGCCAGGGAGCCCCTATGAACAGTAC. The V gene is TRBV3, the J gene TRBJ2-7; a weak D match, TRBD1 (5 bases). The read ends 1 residue before the CDR3 terminus; that terminus is restored from the germline J gene. The CDR3 spans 15 residues. Per the germline V gene, CDR1 is SNHLY and CDR2 is FYNGKV (reference sequence). V was cut by 0 bases and J by 2 bases, with 11 bases left in between. Together with reference TRBV3 and TRBJ2-7, the CDR3 gives the full variable domain: GPKVLQIPSHQIIDMGQMVTLNCDPVSNHLYFYWYKQILGQQMEFLVNFYNGKVMEKSKLFKDQFSVERPDGSYFTLKIQPTALEDSAVYFCASSLAPGSPYEQYFGPGTRLTVL.

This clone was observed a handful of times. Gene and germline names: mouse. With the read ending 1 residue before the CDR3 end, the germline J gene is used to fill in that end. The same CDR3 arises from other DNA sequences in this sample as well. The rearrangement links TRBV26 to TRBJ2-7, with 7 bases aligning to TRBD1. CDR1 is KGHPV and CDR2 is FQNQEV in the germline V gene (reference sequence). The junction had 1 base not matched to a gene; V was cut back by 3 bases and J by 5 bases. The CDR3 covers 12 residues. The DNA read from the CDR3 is TGTGCCAGCAGTCTTGACAGGGATGAACAGTAC. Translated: CASSLDRDEQY. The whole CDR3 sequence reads CASSLDRDEQYF. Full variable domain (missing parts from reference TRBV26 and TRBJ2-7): NSKVIQTPRYLVKGQGQKAKMRCIPEKGHPVVFWYQQNKNNEFKFLINFQNQEVLQQIDMTEKRFSAECPSNSPCSLEIQSSEAGDSALYLCASSLDRDEQYFGPGTRLTVL.